This is a list of T cell receptor beta chains from one sample in a study of T-cell memory formation after mild COVID-19. TCRdb itself ran the 5' RACE reads through MiXCR, one entry per CDR3 protein. The repertoire holds fewer than 15,000 distinct CDR3 sequences, with 15% to 20% as singletons. The source material was PBMCs or a T cell subset sorted from them (not recorded which). The source is a man aged 18-30 years who had mild COVID-19 (a few samples of this study predate the infection). Cell type and time point are not known. CDR3s include the opening cysteine and the closing phenylalanine or tryptophan. The D gene is left open where the match is weak. Size values are once, few and many counts, or a class for expanded clones, and some rows have none.

>-|TRBV7-3|TRBJ2-1|large
CASSATLGEQFF
TGTGCCAGCAGCGCCACCCTGGGCGAGCAGTTCTTC
>-|TRBV6-6|TRBJ1-1|-
CAIRPAGRTRNTEAFF
TGTGCCATTCGGCCCGCCGGGAGGACAAGGAACACTGAAGCTTTCTTT
>-|TRBV6-2/TRBV6-3|TRBJ2-5|-
CASSNVGGFQETQYF
TGTGCCAGCAGCAACGTCGGGGGCTTCCAAGAGACCCAGTACTTC
>-|TRBV12-3/TRBV12-4|TRBJ2-7|-
CASTVTYSYEQYF
TGTGCCAGCACCGTGACCTATAGCTACGAGCAGTACTTC
>-|TRBV19|TRBJ2-2|few
CASSSPGTTNTGELFF
TGTGCCAGTAGTAGCCCCGGGACAACTAACACCGGGGAGCTGTTTTTT
>TRBD1|TRBV6-5|TRBJ1-1|many
CASSWTGAPGAFF
TGTGCCAGCAGTTGGACAGGGGCGCCTGGAGCTTTCTTT
>-|TRBV12-3/TRBV12-4|TRBJ1-5|few
CASTVQGRGNQPQHF
TGTGCCAGCACCGTACAGGGACGGGGCAATCAGCCCCAGCATTTT
>TRBD2|TRBV7-2|TRBJ2-3|-
CASSRQGSGSRRTDTQYF
TGTGCCAGCAGCCGCCAGGGCAGCGGGAGTAGGAGGACAGATACGCAGTATTTT
>TRBD2|TRBV11-3|TRBJ2-7|few
CASSHGLAGGPGYEQYF
TGTGCCAGCAGCCACGGCCTAGCGGGAGGGCCAGGCTACGAGCAGTACTTC
>-|TRBV11-2|TRBJ2-6|many
CASSLGWGKSNVLTF
TGTGCCAGCAGCTTAGGGTGGGGGAAAAGCAACGTCCTGACTTTC
>-|TRBV5-6|TRBJ2-7|-
CASSLAMGGKDF
TGTGCCAGCAGCTTGGCCATGGGGGGAAAGGACTTC
>TRBD2|TRBV10-3|TRBJ2-1|many
CAITGKRGGPGRHEQFF
TGTGCCATCACAGGGAAGCGGGGGGGACCGGGTCGGCATGAGCAGTTCTTC
>TRBD1|TRBV11-2|TRBJ2-7|many
CASSYILGQSSYEQYF
TGTGCCAGCAGCTACATCCTGGGACAGAGCTCCTACGAGCAGTACTTC
>TRBD2|TRBV6-2/TRBV6-3|TRBJ2-5|few
CASSYSALAGEETQYF
TGTGCCAGCAGTTACTCCGCCTTGGCGGGGGAAGAGACCCAGTACTTC
>-|TRBV12-3/TRBV12-4|TRBJ1-2|many
CASTRTVRGYTF
TGTGCCAGCACCAGGACAGTACGCGGCTACACCTTC
>-|TRBV12-3/TRBV12-4|TRBJ1-5|few
CASSFAGYNQPQHF
TGTGCCAGCAGTTTTGCCGGGTATAATCAGCCCCAGCATTTT
>-|TRBV18|TRBJ2-1|many
CASSPRAQGVDEQFF
TGTGCCAGCTCACCGAGGGCGCAGGGAGTCGATGAGCAGTTCTTC
>TRBD1|TRBV12-3/TRBV12-4|TRBJ2-2|many
CASSSITTGVVHGELFF
TGTGCCAGCAGTTCGATTACCACAGGGGTAGTCCACGGGGAGCTGTTTTTT
>-|TRBV19|TRBJ1-5|few
CASSPGGLSNQPQHF
TGTGCCAGTAGTCCCGGGGGGCTAAGCAATCAGCCCCAGCATTTT
>-|TRBV10-3|TRBJ1-2|many
CAISESGAGYTF
TGTGCCATCAGTGAGTCAGGGGCTGGCTACACCTTC
>TRBD2|TRBV11-2|TRBJ2-7|many
CASSELSGAPSYEQYF
TGTGCCAGCAGCGAACTTAGCGGGGCCCCCTCCTACGAGCAGTACTTC
>-|TRBV6-2/TRBV6-3|TRBJ2-7|-
CASSYLGPISYEQYF
TGTGCCAGCAGTTACCTTGGACCGATTTCCTACGAGCAGTACTTC
>TRBD1|TRBV27|TRBJ1-1|-
CASSLGDSTMNTEAFF
TGTGCCAGCAGTTTAGGGGACAGTACTATGAACACTGAAGCTTTCTTT
>-|TRBV6-1|TRBJ2-5|many
CASSATDWEETQYF
TGTGCCAGCAGCGCCACGGATTGGGAAGAGACCCAGTACTTC
>TRBD2|TRBV27|TRBJ2-3|few
CASSLDPAGGPDTQYF
TGTGCCAGCAGTTTAGACCCAGCGGGGGGGCCCGATACGCAGTATTTT
>TRBD1|TRBV12-3/TRBV12-4|TRBJ2-7|many
CASRAGGPYEQYF
TGTGCCAGCAGAGCAGGGGGCCCCTACGAGCAGTACTTC
>-|TRBV4-3|TRBJ1-2|few
CASSRDTTPNYGYTF
TGCGCCAGCAGCCGAGACACAACTCCTAACTATGGCTACACCTTC
>-|TRBV5-6|TRBJ2-7|few
CASSLAPAGFTYEQYF
TGTGCCAGCAGCTTGGCCCCTGCAGGGTTCACCTACGAGCAGTACTTC
>TRBD2|TRBV10-3|TRBJ2-3|many
CAIKAGGNTDTQYF
TGTGCCATCAAGGCCGGGGGGAACACAGATACGCAGTATTTT
>-|TRBV7-9|TRBJ1-1|many
CASSYGSGNTEAFF
TGTGCCAGCAGCTATGGTTCGGGGAACACTGAAGCTTTCTTT
>-|TRBV7-3|TRBJ1-1|few
CASSRTANTEAFF
TGTGCCAGCAGCCGGACGGCGAACACTGAAGCTTTCTTT
>TRBD1|TRBV7-6|TRBJ2-2|many
CASSIGQGARQRGPGELFF
TGTGCCAGCAGCATCGGACAGGGGGCACGACAAAGGGGACCCGGGGAGCTGTTTTTT
>TRBD1|TRBV7-9|TRBJ2-7|many
CASSSPTGGEQYF
TGTGCCAGCAGCTCACCGACAGGGGGCGAGCAGTACTTC
>-|TRBV5-1|TRBJ2-3|many
CASSPGPDTQYF
TGCGCCAGCAGCCCGGGGCCAGATACGCAGTATTTT
>-|TRBV6-5|TRBJ1-1|many
CASSYWAAKDTEAFF
TGTGCCAGCAGTTACTGGGCAGCGAAGGACACTGAAGCTTTCTTT
>TRBD1|TRBV29-1|TRBJ2-3|many
CSVDLPETGAGDTQYF
TGCAGCGTGGACCTTCCGGAGACAGGGGCCGGAGATACGCAGTATTTT
>-|TRBV5-1|TRBJ2-1|-
CASSGRAGNEQFF
TGCGCCAGCAGCGGCCGGGCAGGGAATGAGCAGTTCTTC
>-|TRBV28|TRBJ2-5|medium-sized
CASSLGAVSGETQYF
TGTGCCAGCAGTTTAGGGGCTGTGAGCGGAGAGACCCAGTACTTC
>-|TRBV5-6|TRBJ1-5|many
CASSLARGQPQHF
TGTGCCAGCAGCTTGGCCCGGGGGCAGCCCCAGCATTTT
>-|TRBV6-5|TRBJ2-1|-
CASSYSDSYNEQFF
TGTGCCAGCAGTTACTCTGACAGCTACAATGAGCAGTTCTTC
>-|TRBV28|TRBJ2-2|few
CASSLPPGTGELFF
TGTGCCAGCAGTCTCCCCCCGGGTACCGGGGAGCTGTTTTTT
>-|TRBV7-9|TRBJ1-2|-
CASSLSSGYTF
TGTGCCAGCAGCTTATCTTCTGGCTACACCTTC